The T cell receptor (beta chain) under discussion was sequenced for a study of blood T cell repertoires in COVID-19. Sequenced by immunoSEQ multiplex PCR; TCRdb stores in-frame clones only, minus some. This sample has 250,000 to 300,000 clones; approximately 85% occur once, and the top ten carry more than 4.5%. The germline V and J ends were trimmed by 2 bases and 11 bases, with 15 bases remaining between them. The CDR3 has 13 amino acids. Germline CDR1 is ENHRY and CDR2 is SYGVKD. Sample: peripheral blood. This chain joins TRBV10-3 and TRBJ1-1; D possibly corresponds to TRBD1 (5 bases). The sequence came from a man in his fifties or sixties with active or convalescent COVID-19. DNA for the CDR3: TGTGCCATCAGTGAGGGGGGGAGCAAATGGGCTTTCTTT. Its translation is CAISEGGSKWAFF.